The source of this T cell receptor beta chain is a study of monozygotic twins with inflammatory bowel disease. The study, taken as a whole, reports: Among patients, repertoires may have gained variability from differing immunosuppressive treatments. Inverse Simpson values showed less TCRbeta diversity in IBD patients than in their healthy co-twins.

On this clonotype: As yet, its antigen is unknown.

CDR1 is GTSNPN, CDR2 SVGIG, per germline (reference sequence). This CDR3 has 15 amino acids. The template switching step added UMIs that contained a 6-nucleotide sample barcode. TCRdb re-analyzed the 5' RACE reads; it lists each CDR3 protein once, without DNA. This table lists under 150,000 distinct CDR3 sequences. Sequencing was done on a sample of blood. This sequence was found in a human donor with ulcerative colitis or Crohn's disease, or a healthy co-twin of an affected twin (not recorded which). The V and J genes are TRBV30 and TRBJ2-7; TCRdb designates TRBD2, a call that cannot be tested without DNA. CDR3: CAWIGLDSGNYEQYF.